This T cell receptor (beta chain) was obtained from a study of control samples from healthy donors and cancer patients. The protocol was immunoSEQ multiplex PCR, while the TCRdb copy is restricted to in-frame clones and leaves out a portion. This table has about 48,000 clones, over 90% appearing once. The CDR3 totals 16 residues. Germline loops: CDR1 GTSNPN, CDR2 SVGIG (reference sequence). V lost 1 base to trimming and J lost 7 bases, with 20 bases between them. The receptor comes from a woman between 50 and 59 years old with head and neck cancer. V usage is TRBV30 and J usage is TRBJ2-1; D possibly corresponds to TRBD2 (6 bases). The material sequenced was PBMCs. The CDR3 sequence is CAWSGGPGTEGNEQFF. CDR3 nucleotide sequence: TGTGCCTGGAGTGGGGGCCCTGGGACTGAAGGGAATGAGCAGTTCTTC.